The source of this TCR beta chain is a study of blood T cell repertoires in COVID-19. On the study more broadly: The origin of the acute and convalescent COVID-19 samples was the United States, Italy and Spain.

This clone was recorded once. The ends were cut back, 0 bases at V and 4 bases at J, with 12 bases in the middle. Germline assignment: CDR1 SGHNT and CDR2 YYREEE (reference sequence). The CDR3 runs to 15 residues. The assay was immunoSEQ multiplex PCR, and TCRdb's table has in-frame clones only and misses some. This sample carries 400,000 to 450,000 clones, around 88% of them seen once, and the ten largest clones take about 12%. The origin of this receptor is a woman aged 45-65 years with COVID-19, enrolled during active disease. This chain connects TRBV5-4 to TRBJ2-3, with a tentative D call TRBD1 (5 bases). Specimen: peripheral blood. The CDR3, as DNA: TGTGCCAGCAGCTTGGAGGCGCAGGGCTCAGATACGCAGTATTTT. Protein: CASSLEAQGSDTQYF.